This passage covers 3 T cell receptor beta chains from one sample sequenced in a study of OX40 agonist ivuxolimab in advanced cancers. Produced via immunoSEQ multiplex PCR; TCRdb's table is partial and in-frame only. The table shows about 36,000 clones, with 74% occurring only once. The specimen comprised CD4+ or CD8+ T cells sorted from blood, sampled in a trial of the OX40 agonist ivuxolimab. The receptor set was obtained from an adult with an advanced solid tumor such as melanoma, head and neck, liver or kidney cancer.

This clone was counted only a few times. The genes are TRBV5-1 and TRBJ2-5, with TRBD2 as a possible D gene (6 bases). The germline CDR1 and CDR2 sequences are SGHRS and YFSETQ. V lost 0 bases, J lost 2 bases, and 20 bases lay in between. This CDR3 has 18 amino acids. The CDR3 loop reads CASSLEGRWAGRQETQYF. CDR3 bases: TGCGCCAGCAGCTTGGAAGGGCGTTGGGCCGGGAGACAAGAGACCCAGTACTTC.

The chain links TRBV30 to TRBJ1-2; a weak D match, TRBD1 (5 bases). The CDR3 loop spans 11 amino acids. CDR1 and CDR2 from the germline V gene are GTSNPN and SVGIG (reference sequence). Trimming left V 3 bases short and J 10 bases short, with 12 bases between. The CDR3 region is CAWSPGPAYTF. For the CDR3, the DNA is TGTGCCTGGAGCCCGGGACCTGCCTACACCTTC. The full variable domain, with the rest looked up from reference TRBV30 and TRBJ1-2, is SQTIHQWPATLVQPVGSPLSLECTVEGTSNPNLYWYRQAAGRGLQLLFYSVGIGQISSEVPQNLSASRPQDRQFILSSKKLLLSDSGFYLCAWSPGPAYTFGSGTRLTVV.

This rearrangement joins TRBV6-5 to TRBJ1-1; tentatively, D is TRBD1 (5 bases). Germline V CDR1 and CDR2: MNHEY, SVGAGI. With 8 bases removed from V and 8 bases from J, the gap between germline ends came to 24 bases. CDR3 length: 15 residues. The CDR3 protein is CASPFPGPQSPEAFF. CDR3 DNA sequence: TGTGCCAGCCCTTTCCCGGGGCCTCAATCCCCAGAAGCTTTCTTT.